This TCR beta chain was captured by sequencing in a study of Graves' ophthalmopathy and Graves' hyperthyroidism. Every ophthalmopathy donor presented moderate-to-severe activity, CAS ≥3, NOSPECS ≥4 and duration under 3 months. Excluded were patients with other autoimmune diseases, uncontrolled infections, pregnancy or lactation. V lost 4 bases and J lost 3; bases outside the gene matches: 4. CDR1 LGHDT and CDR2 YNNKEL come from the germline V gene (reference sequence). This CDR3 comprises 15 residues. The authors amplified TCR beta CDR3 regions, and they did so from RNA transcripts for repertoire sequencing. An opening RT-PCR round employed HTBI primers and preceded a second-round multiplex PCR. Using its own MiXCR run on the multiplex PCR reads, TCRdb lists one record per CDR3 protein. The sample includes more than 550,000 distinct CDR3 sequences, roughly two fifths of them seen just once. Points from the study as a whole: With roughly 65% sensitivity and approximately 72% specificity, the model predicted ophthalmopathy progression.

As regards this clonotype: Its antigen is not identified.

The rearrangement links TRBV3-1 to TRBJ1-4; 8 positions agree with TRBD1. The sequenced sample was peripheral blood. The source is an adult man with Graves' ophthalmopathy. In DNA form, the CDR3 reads TGTGCCAGCAGCCCGGACAGGGCTCCTAATGAAAAACTGTTTTTT. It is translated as CASSPDRAPNEKLFF.